The sequence of this T cell receptor beta chain was determined in a study of T cell responses to AZD1222 COVID-19 vaccine. Sequencing was performed with immunoSEQ multiplex PCR; in TCRdb, only in-frame clones are kept and a portion is missing. The sample records 150,000 to 200,000 clones, roughly 88% being singletons. The CDR3 consists of 14 residues. In germline, CDR1 is MGHRA, CDR2 YSYEKL. V shed 3 bases and J shed 3 bases, with 11 bases lying between them. The receptor was derived from an adult who received the AZD1222 COVID-19 vaccine. V gene TRBV4-1 combines with J gene TRBJ1-2; maybe TRBD1 (5 bases). The sequences come from peripheral blood, collected 28 days after the second AZD1222 dose. In DNA, the CDR3 is TGCGCCAGCAGCCAGGAAGGCAGGGACTATGGCTACACCTTC. Protein sequence: CASSQEGRDYGYTF.